This TCR beta chain was sequenced for a study of T cell clones after liver transplantation. On the study more broadly: Until 12-24 months post-transplant, subjects got standard immunosuppression and no induction.

Libraries were prepared by immunoSEQ multiplex PCR; TCRdb keeps only in-frame clonotypes and omits some of them. Among about 2,100 clones listed, more than 20% were seen once. With regard to this clone: As yet, its antigen is unknown.

Alloreactive TCRbeta sequences came from sequencing proliferating CFSE-low cells in the MLR. Germline values: CDR1 SGHRS, CDR2 YFSETQ. The CDR3 runs 16 residues. Trimming stripped 2 bases from V and 2 bases from J, with 17 bases between. The sample was CD8+ T cells from cultured PBMCs. The rearrangement uses TRBV5-1 and TRBJ2-7; D unclear. The source of this sequence is a human patient who received a liver transplant. Some T cells may trace back to the graft donor. The CDR3 region has the DNA TGCGCCAGCAGCTTTCAATCCGGTTTCACTACCTACGAGCAGTACTTC. Encoded protein: CASSFQSGFTTYEQYF.